What follows are 23 T cell receptor beta chains derived from one specimen sequenced in a study of CD8+CD57+ T cells in acquired aplastic anemia. Sequencing was done on patients that had shown CD8+CD57+ cell expansion by flow cytometry. CDR3 and TCR beta VDJ profiling relied on genomic DNA as the template. MiXCR, applied by TCRdb to the reads, yields one record per CDR3 protein. Counted here are about 180,000 distinct CDR3 sequences, around half occurring once; the ten biggest clones make up 1.8%. The source material was sorted CD4+, CD8+, or CD8+CD57+ T cells (not recorded which) from PBMCs. Receptors were obtained from a human donor with aplastic anemia.

This clonotype was picked up many times. This chain uses TRBV7-9 with TRBJ1-2; unclear D gene. The CDR3 length is 14 residues. Germline CDR1 is SEHNR and CDR2 is FQNEAQ (reference sequence). The V end was cut by 4 bases, the J end by 5 bases, with 14 bases between. The CDR3 sequence is CASSSTDGTYGYTF. CDR3 bases: TGTGCCAGCAGCTCTACCGACGGAACATATGGCTACACCTTC.

The table lists this clonotype with many counts. The chain recombines TRBV5-8 with TRBJ2-7; 8 bases match TRBD1. The CDR3 runs 15 residues. Trimming cost V 6 bases and J 0 bases; bases outside gene matches: 8. In germline, CDR1 is SGHTS, CDR2 YDEGEE. The CDR3 loop reads CASTLPGQVSYEQYF. The CDR3 DNA reads as TGTGCCAGCACCCTGCCGGGACAGGTCTCCTACGAGCAGTACTTC.

The chain joins TRBV11-1 to TRBJ2-7, with TRBD1 identical over 8 bases. This CDR3 spans 19 amino acids. Per the germline V gene, CDR1 is SGHAT and CDR2 is FQDESV (reference sequence). V shed 0 bases and J 3 bases; nucleotides not matched to a gene: 16. CDR3 bases: TGTGCCAGCAGCTTAGCCGGGGACAGGTTCGCGAATAGGGTCTACGAGCAGTACTTC. It encodes CASSLAGDRFANRVYEQYF.

This clonotype showed up many times. J is TRBJ1-2 and V is TRBV5-4, with 10 bases that match TRBD1. The CDR3 is 13 amino acids. V lost 9 bases and J lost 8; bases outside the gene matches: 10. CDR1 is SGHNT and CDR2 is YYREEE in the germline V gene (reference sequence). CDR3 region: CAIRQGASDGYTF. The CDR3 DNA is TGTGCCATTCGACAGGGGGCATCGGACGGCTACACCTTC.

The chain uses TRBV6-2 or TRBV6-3 and TRBJ1-2; D call uncertain. The ends were cut back, 0 bases at V and 2 bases at J, with 10 bases in the middle. CDR1 is MNHEY and CDR2 is SVGEGT in the germline V gene. This CDR3 spans 15 amino acids. The CDR3 here is CASSYSIGGNYGYTF. The CDR3 nucleotides are TGTGCCAGCAGTTACTCGATAGGAGGGAACTATGGCTACACCTTC.

The V call is TRBV15, the J call TRBJ1-6, with 7 nucleotides matching TRBD1. The CDR3 runs 15 residues. J was trimmed by 2 bases and V by 6 bases; bases with no gene match: 4. Germline V gene sequence: CDR1 LNHNV, CDR2 YYDKDF (reference sequence). In nucleotides, the CDR3 is TGTGCCACCAGACGGGACAGAGCCTATAATTCACCCCTCCACTTT. Protein sequence: CATRRDRAYNSPLHF.

This chain connects TRBV25-1 to TRBJ1-1; D is uncertain. The CDR3 sequence is 13 residues long. V was trimmed by 6 bases and J by 4 bases, leaving 12 bases between them. Germline CDR1 is MGHDK and CDR2 is SYGVNS. This CDR3 reads CASRRGPVTEAFF. CDR3 coding DNA: TGTGCCAGCAGGAGAGGGCCGGTCACTGAAGCTTTCTTT.

V usage is TRBV7-8 and J usage is TRBJ2-7; D is ambiguous. The CDR3 sequence is 15 residues long. Germline V lookup: CDR1 SGHVS, CDR2 FQNEAQ. V lost 1 base and J lost 0, with 10 bases in between. The chain's CDR3 is CASSLGADPSYEQYF. CDR3 coding DNA: TGTGCCAGCAGCTTAGGGGCGGACCCCTCCTACGAGCAGTACTTC. Looking up the rest from reference TRBV7-8 and TRBJ2-7 gives the full variable domain: GAGVSQSPRYKVAKRGQDVALRCDPISGHVSLFWYQQALGQGPEFLTYFQNEAQLDKSGLPSDRFFAERPEGSVSTLKIQRTQQEDSAVYLCASSLGADPSYEQYFGPGTRLTVT.

This clonotype was counted ten times or more. V gene TRBV7-6 combines with J gene TRBJ2-2, with 10 bases that match TRBD2. The CDR3 length is 16 residues. V gave up 1 base and J gave up 6 bases; unmatched junction bases: 5. CDR1 and CDR2 from the germline V gene are SGHVS and FNYEAQ. The chain's CDR3 is CASSLGVAGGSGELFF. CDR3 coding DNA: TGTGCCAGCAGCTTAGGGGTAGCGGGAGGTTCCGGGGAGCTGTTTTTT.

As regards this clonotype: With a much larger clone just one base away, this may be a read error. V gene TRBV11-2 combines with J gene TRBJ2-4; TRBD1 matches 8 bases. The germline V gene has CDR1 SGHAT and CDR2 FQNNGV. The CDR3 covers 15 residues. CDR3 amino acids: CASSLDRGPKNIQCF. In DNA form, the CDR3 reads TGTGCCAGCAGTCTAGACAGGGGACCCAAAAACATTCAGTGCTTC.

Only a few counts were recorded for this clonotype. This rearrangement joins TRBV5-8 to TRBJ2-5; 8 bases map to TRBD1. CDR1 is SGHTS, CDR2 YDEGEE, per germline. There are 15 residues in the CDR3. V was pared by 0 bases and J by 2 bases, with 3 bases of the junction left unmatched. The CDR3 loop reads CASSLGGQVQETQYF. CDR3 coding DNA: TGTGCCAGCAGCTTGGGGGGACAGGTTCAAGAGACCCAGTACTTC.

Concerning this clonotype itself: At one boundary the junction diverges from the germline segment, which might be a read error. CDR3 sequence (DNA): TGTGCCAGCAGCGTAGATGGGCAGGGGGCAGACGAGCAGTGCTTC. This codes for CASSVDGQGADEQCF. The chain is built from TRBV9 and TRBJ2-7; TRBD1 matches at 8 bases. Germline V gene data show CDR1 as SGDLS and CDR2 as YYNGEE. The CDR3 has 15 residues.

This chain joins TRBV7-2 and TRBJ2-7; unclear D gene. The germline V gene has CDR1 SGHTA and CDR2 FQGNSA. Trimming left V 0 bases short and J 2 bases short, with 8 bases between. There are 14 residues in the CDR3. CDR3 amino acids: CASSLADGAYEQYF. CDR3 nucleotide sequence: TGTGCCAGCAGCTTAGCCGACGGAGCCTACGAGCAGTACTTC.

This clonotype was counted many times. This chain links TRBV7-2 with TRBJ1-3; 7 positions agree with TRBD1. Trimming at V came to 2 bases and at J to 3 bases, leaving 7 bases not matched to a gene. From germline, CDR1 is SGHTA and CDR2 FQGNSA. This CDR3 is 16 amino acids long. Here the CDR3 DNA reads TGTGCCAGCAGCTTACAAGGAGGGGGCTTTGGAAACACCATATATTTT. This translates into CASSLQGGGFGNTIYF.

This clonotype occurred a few times. Being one base from a much bigger clone, this may be a read error. DNA for the CDR3: TGCGCCAGCAGCCAAGGGATCACTAGCGGGGGGTGGAATGAGCAGTTCTTC. Translating gives CASSQGITSGGWNEQFF. This chain links TRBV4-1 with TRBJ2-1; the match to TRBD2 covers 12 bases. There are 17 residues in the CDR3. Germline-derived CDR1 and CDR2 are MGHRA and YSYEKL. V dropped 1 base and J dropped 7; count of bases not matched to a gene: 8.

The CDR3 coding sequence is TGTGCCAGCAGCTTGCGAGTTTATCGCGAGCAGTACTTC. Its protein is CASSLRVYREQYF. The chain recombines TRBV25-1 with TRBJ2-7; D is unclear. V was clipped by 6 bases and J by 6 bases, with 15 bases between them. Germline V CDR1 and CDR2: MGHDK, SYGVNS. This CDR3 spans 13 amino acids.

This clonotype was observed many times. The chain combines TRBV15 with TRBJ1-6, with a tentative D call TRBD1 (6 bases). Per the germline V gene, CDR1 is LNHNV and CDR2 is YYDKDF (reference sequence). V was trimmed by 4 bases and J by 10 bases, leaving 11 bases between them. This CDR3 has 13 amino acids. Here the CDR3 reads CATSMVTGSPLHF. The CDR3 coding sequence is TGTGCCACCAGCATGGTGACAGGCTCACCCCTCCACTTT.

Many counts were recorded for this clonotype. This chain uses TRBV3-1 with TRBJ2-1; D not resolved. V was pared by 0 bases and J by 9 bases, with 6 bases between. From germline, CDR1 is LGHDT and CDR2 YNNKEL (reference sequence). The CDR3 totals 12 residues. The CDR3 region has the DNA TGTGCCAGCAGCCAAGACCCGGTTGAGCAGTTCTTC. Its protein product is CASSQDPVEQFF.

The chain carries TRBV9 and TRBJ2-7, with 8 bases matching TRBD1. Trimming removed 4 bases from V and 6 bases from J; junction bases left unmatched: 6. CDR3 size: 13 residues. Germline V gives CDR1 SGDLS, CDR2 YYNGEE. The CDR3 is CASSPGQVPEQYF. CDR3 nucleotide sequence: TGTGCCAGCAGCCCGGGACAGGTCCCCGAGCAGTACTTC.

This clonotype was seen at least ten times. This chain links TRBV12-3 or TRBV12-4 with TRBJ2-7, with unresolved D. The CDR3 loop spans 12 amino acids. V lost 6 bases to trimming and J lost 3 bases, with 9 bases between them. CDR3 sequence: CASSSVGYEQYF. CDR3 DNA sequence: TGTGCCAGCAGCTCGGTGGGCTACGAGCAGTACTTC.

The rearrangement links TRBV20-1 to TRBJ2-5; 8 bases align to TRBD2. This CDR3 has 13 amino acids. V lost 3 bases and J lost 7; bases outside the gene matches: 7. Germline values: CDR1 DFQATT, CDR2 SNEGSKA (reference sequence). CDR3 sequence (DNA): TGCAGTGCTAGTACTAGCGGAAGCGGGACCCAGTACTTC. This gives the protein CSASTSGSGTQYF.

In DNA, the CDR3 is TGTGCCAGCAGCGTACGTCCAGGGCCAGGCTACGAGCAGTACTTC. Encoded protein: CASSVRPGPGYEQYF. The chain recombines TRBV5-8 with TRBJ2-7; maybe TRBD1 (5 bases). Trimming left V 4 bases short and J 3 bases short, with 17 bases between. The CDR3 covers 15 residues. Germline V gene data show CDR1 as SGHTS and CDR2 as YDEGEE.

This clonotype has just a few counts. Just one base apart from a much larger clone, this may be a read error. V gene TRBV15 combines with J gene TRBJ2-1; 8 bases map to TRBD1. The CDR3 has 20 amino acids. The germline gives CDR1 LNHNV, CDR2 YYDKDF (reference sequence). J gave up 1 base and V 0 bases, and 14 bases lay outside the gene matches. CDR3: CATSRDGWQGAANSYNEQFF. CDR3 DNA sequence: TGTGCCACCAGCAGAGATGGTTGGCAGGGGGCGGCTAATTCCTACAATGAGCAGTTCTTC.